This T cell receptor (beta chain) was sequenced during a study of T cell responses to AZD1222 COVID-19 vaccine. Study-level background: Second-dose intervals of approximately 4 or approximately 12 weeks were pooled.

Some clones are missing from TCRdb's copy, which holds only in-frame ones; the method was immunoSEQ multiplex PCR. The sample contains 100,000 to 150,000 clones, 88% of which appear only once. V lost 1 base and J lost 2, with 7 bases in between. This CDR3 has 14 amino acids. CDR1 and CDR2 (germline): LNHDA, SQIVND (reference sequence). The specimen comprised peripheral blood, sampled on day 0 of AZD1222 vaccination. The genes are TRBV19 and TRBJ2-3, with no clear D. The clonotype originates from an adult in good health. CDR3 nucleotide sequence: TGTGCCAGTAGTATAGGCAGACCCACAGATACGCAGTATTTT. Residues: CASSIGRPTDTQYF.